The rows below give T cell receptor beta chains drawn from one sample of a study of blood T cell repertoires in COVID-19. TCRdb keeps only in-frame clones here, not all; method: immunoSEQ multiplex PCR. The sample records about 140,000 clones, around nine tenths being singletons. Sequences were obtained from peripheral blood. These receptors were taken from a human donor in a cohort sampled during active COVID-19. The CDR3 runs from the conserved cysteine through the conserved F or W. The D gene is left open where the match is weak. A row's size may be missing; if present it is once, few, many or a size class.

D,J,size,V,CDR3,DNA
TRBD1,TRBJ1-6,once,TRBV19,CASSAGQYNSPLHF,TGTGCCAGTAGTGCGGGACAGTATAATTCACCCCTCCACTTT
NA,TRBJ2-1,NA,TRBV28,CASTVTTEPYNEQFF,TGTGCCAGCACCGTAACCACAGAGCCCTACAATGAGCAGTTCTTC
TRBD1,TRBJ1-5,NA,TRBV28,CASSLGTGPSNQPQHF,TGTGCCAGCAGTTTAGGGACAGGTCCTAGCAATCAGCCCCAGCATTTT
TRBD2,TRBJ2-5,NA,TRBV7-8,CASSLLAGLGETQYF,TGTGCCAGCAGCTTATTAGCGGGCCTTGGAGAGACCCAGTACTTC
TRBD1,TRBJ1-2,NA,TRBV9,CASSEQGSINYGYTF,TGTGCCAGCAGCGAACAGGGGAGCATTAACTATGGCTACACCTTC
TRBD1,TRBJ2-7,once,TRBV6-5,CASSYGWTGVEQYF,TGTGCCAGCAGTTACGGGTGGACAGGGGTCGAGCAGTACTTC
NA,TRBJ2-1,NA,TRBV30,CAWRRQGIFNEQFF,TGTGCCTGGAGGAGGCAGGGTATATTCAATGAGCAGTTCTTC
NA,TRBJ2-7,NA,TRBV7-9,CASSKSGQAYEQYF,TGTGCCAGCAGCAAGTCGGGACAAGCCTACGAGCAGTACTTC
NA,TRBJ2-7,NA,TRBV4-1,CASSQDPLYEQYF,TGCGCCAGCAGCCAAGATCCCCTTTACGAGCAGTACTTC
NA,TRBJ1-2,NA,TRBV3-1/TRBV3-2,CASSHRADPLRYGYTF,TGTGCCAGCAGCCACCGTGCAGATCCACTAAGATATGGCTACACCTTC
TRBD2,TRBJ2-2,NA,TRBV20-1,CSARGLAGFLVGGELFF,TGCAGTGCTCGTGGACTAGCGGGGTTTTTGGTGGGCGGGGAGCTGTTTTTT
TRBD2,TRBJ2-3,NA,TRBV30,CAWSVGLAGATDTQYF,TGTGCCTGGAGTGTGGGCCTAGCGGGGGCCACAGATACGCAGTATTTT
NA,TRBJ2-5,once,TRBV2,CASSRLGRETQYF,TGTGCCAGCAGCCGACTAGGCCGGGAGACCCAGTACTTC
NA,TRBJ2-3,NA,TRBV6-6,CASSYWGGPDTQYF,TGTGCCAGCAGTTATTGGGGGGGCCCAGATACGCAGTATTTT
TRBD2,TRBJ2-3,NA,TRBV11-2,CASSLGVRRGSTDTQYF,TGTGCCAGCAGCTTAGGGGTTCGGCGGGGGTCCACAGATACGCAGTATTTT
NA,TRBJ1-2,NA,TRBV5-6,CASNQRGLSYGYTF,TGTGCCAGCAACCAGAGGGGGTTATCCTATGGCTACACCTTC
TRBD1,TRBJ1-2,NA,TRBV28,CASSFNGGQGHGYTF,TGTGCCAGCAGTTTCAATGGGGGACAGGGACATGGCTACACCTTC
TRBD1,TRBJ1-5,once,TRBV30,CAWKGTGGNSNQPQHF,TGTGCCTGGAAGGGGACAGGGGGGAATAGCAATCAGCCCCAGCATTTT
TRBD1,TRBJ2-7,NA,TRBV3-1/TRBV3-2,CASSQPGQGSYEQYF,TGTGCCAGCAGCCAACCGGGACAGGGTTCCTACGAGCAGTACTTC
TRBD1,TRBJ2-5,NA,TRBV9,CASSGRGPGATETQYF,TGTGCCAGCAGCGGTAGGGGGCCAGGGGCTACGGAGACCCAGTACTTC
NA,TRBJ2-7,NA,TRBV7-2,CASSLDGTRTYEQYF,TGTGCCAGCAGCTTAGATGGCACTAGAACCTACGAGCAGTACTTC
TRBD1,TRBJ2-4,NA,TRBV6-5,CASRPGQGALYF,TGTGCCAGCAGGCCGGGACAGGGCGCTCTGTACTTC